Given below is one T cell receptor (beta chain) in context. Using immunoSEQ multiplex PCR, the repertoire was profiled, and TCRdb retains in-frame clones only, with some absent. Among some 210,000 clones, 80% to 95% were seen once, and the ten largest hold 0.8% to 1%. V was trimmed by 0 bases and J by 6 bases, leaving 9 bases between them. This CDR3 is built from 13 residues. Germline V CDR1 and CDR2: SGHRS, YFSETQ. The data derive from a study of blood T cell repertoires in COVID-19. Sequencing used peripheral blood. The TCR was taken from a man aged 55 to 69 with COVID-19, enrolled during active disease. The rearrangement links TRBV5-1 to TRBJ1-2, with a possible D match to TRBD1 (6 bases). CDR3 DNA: TGCGCCAGCAGCTTGGTCACAGGGCATGGCTACACCTTC. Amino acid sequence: CASSLVTGHGYTF.